A selection of T cell receptor beta chains follows, all from one sample in a study of T cell repertoires in cytomegalovirus infection. Via MiXCR, TCRdb re-called the reads, giving one row per CDR3 protein. The data show about 260,000 distinct CDR3 sequences, approximately 15% seen once. The sample comprised PBMCs. The receptor set was obtained from a human donor in good health (CMV status not recorded). Some clones in this sample may be carry-over from other donors' samples. CDR3s include the opening cysteine and the closing phenylalanine or tryptophan. The D gene is left open where the match is weak. Clone size, where shown, is once, few, many, or a class for clones that have expanded.

V gene | clone size | D gene | CDR3 protein
TRBV7-2 | many | NA | CASSLSGLAKNIQYF
TRBV20-1 | NA | NA | CSARDWDQETQYF
TRBV7-6 | many | TRBD1 | CASSLRPGTGVHEQYF
TRBV7-9 | many | TRBD1 | CASSHTGESYGYTF
TRBV2 | NA | TRBD1 | CASKQGIQPQHF
TRBV28 | NA | NA | CASSPAASSNQPQHF
TRBV28 | NA | TRBD1 | CASSVHRGLGEQYF
TRBV4-1 | few | NA | CASSQDREQYF
TRBV20-1 | NA | NA | CSLLEGSSYNEQFF
TRBV28 | few | NA | CASSPDMSNQPQHF
TRBV4-1 | few | NA | CASSQAVAVGTDTQYF
TRBV12-5 | many | NA | CASGLAPIGPQNTEAFF
TRBV12-3/TRBV12-4 | many | NA | CASSFTTLGEKLFF
TRBV7-9 | many | NA | CASSSASSPYEQYF
TRBV5-4 | NA | NA | CASSGSGVHTEAFF
TRBV12-3/TRBV12-4 | NA | TRBD2 | CASSRLGASGRGNEQFF
TRBV7-2 | many | NA | CASSLLASSTDTQYF
TRBV12-3/TRBV12-4 | many | NA | CASSLGIVYEQYF
TRBV18 | many | NA | CASSLAGRDTEAFF
TRBV2 | many | TRBD2 | CASSENGLVAEQYF
TRBV2 | NA | NA | CASSRRGGSTGELFF
TRBV7-2 | many | NA | CASSPGRNTIYF
TRBV11-2 | NA | NA | CASSLGAGSSYEQYF
TRBV19 | NA | NA | CASSFLTGGRETQYF
TRBV19 | few | TRBD1 | CASSLPYRGGQPQHF